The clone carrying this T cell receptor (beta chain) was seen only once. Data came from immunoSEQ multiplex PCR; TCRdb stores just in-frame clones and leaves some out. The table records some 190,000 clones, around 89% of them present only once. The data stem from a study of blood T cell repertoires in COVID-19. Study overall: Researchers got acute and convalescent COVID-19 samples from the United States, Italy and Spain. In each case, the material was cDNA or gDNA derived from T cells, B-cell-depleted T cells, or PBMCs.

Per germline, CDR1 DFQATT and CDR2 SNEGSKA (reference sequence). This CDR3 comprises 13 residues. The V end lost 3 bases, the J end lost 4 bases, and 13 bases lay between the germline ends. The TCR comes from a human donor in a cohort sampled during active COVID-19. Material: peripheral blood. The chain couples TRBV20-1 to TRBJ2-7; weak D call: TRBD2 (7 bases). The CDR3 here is CSASLGGRYEQYF. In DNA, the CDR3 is TGCAGTGCTAGTCTCGGGGGGCGTTACGAGCAGTACTTC.